The source of this TCR beta chain is a study of blood T cells in healthy people across ages. The second PCR ran 7 to 11 cycles with a sample-barcoded 5' primer and J-beta primers. The template-switch adaptor, which had 12 random nucleotides, put a tag on each cDNA molecule. TCRdb processed the 5' RACE reads anew with MiXCR; each CDR3 protein has one entry. The top ten hold under 30% of the sample, which has over 600,000 distinct CDR3 sequences, 56% seen once. Germline values: CDR1 WSHSY, CDR2 SAAADI. J was trimmed by 4 bases and V by 7 bases; bases with no gene match: 3. This CDR3 has 12 residues. This TCR was recovered from a middle-aged man in good health. Sequenced: blood. This chain joins TRBV10-2 and TRBJ1-1; TRBD1 matches 7 bases. CDR3 DNA: TGCGCCAGCACGTCAGGGGGCACTGAAGCTTTCTTT. It is translated as CASTSGGTEAFF.